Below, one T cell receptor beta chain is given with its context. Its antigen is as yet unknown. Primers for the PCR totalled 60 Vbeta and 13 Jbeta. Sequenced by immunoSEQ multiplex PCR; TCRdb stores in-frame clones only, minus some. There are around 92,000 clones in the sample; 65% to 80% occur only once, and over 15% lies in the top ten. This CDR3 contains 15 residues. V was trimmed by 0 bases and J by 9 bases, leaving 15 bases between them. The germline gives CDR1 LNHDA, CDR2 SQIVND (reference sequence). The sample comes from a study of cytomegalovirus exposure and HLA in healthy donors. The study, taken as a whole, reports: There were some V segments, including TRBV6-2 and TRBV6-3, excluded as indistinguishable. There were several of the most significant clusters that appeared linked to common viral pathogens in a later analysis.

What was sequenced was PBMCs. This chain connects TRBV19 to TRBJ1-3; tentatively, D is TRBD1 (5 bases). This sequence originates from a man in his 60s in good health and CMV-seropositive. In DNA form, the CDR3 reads TGTGCCAGTAGTATAGAAACAGGATGGAAAGCCACCATATATTTT. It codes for CASSIETGWKATIYF.